This paragraph reports one TCR beta chain. The data originate from a study of blood T cell repertoires in COVID-19. The overall study: Material from acute and convalescent COVID-19 was sourced from the United States, Italy and Spain. PBMCs, B-cell-depleted T cells, or T cells provided the cDNA or gDNA that made up the material.

Germline CDR1 reads LGHNA; CDR2 reads YNFKEQ. The CDR3 contains 17 residues. Trimming removed 0 bases from V and 1 base from J; junction bases left unmatched: 3. Patients at the Seattle site were enrolled during active infection and followed longitudinally. In the original workflow: Researchers report that nucleated cell counts were estimated from reference gene primer amplification. Sequenced by immunoSEQ multiplex PCR; TCRdb stores in-frame clones only, minus some. V, J and clone size are taken as reported in that table, and D and trimming were inferred from the DNA itself. This table holds some 25,000 clones, 70% to 90% found once.

This chain uses TRBV4-2 with TRBJ2-3, with TRBD2 matching 11 bases. The sequence was obtained from a man in his 70s with COVID-19, enrolled during active disease. The sample comprised peripheral blood. CDR3 residues: CASSQETSGDRTDTQYF. The CDR3 nucleotides read TGTGCCAGCAGCCAAGAGACTAGCGGGGACCGCACAGATACGCAGTATTTT.